One and the same sample provided the 9 T cell receptor beta chains below, sequenced in a study of OX40 agonist ivuxolimab in advanced cancers. TCRdb's table, derived via immunoSEQ multiplex PCR, lists solely in-frame clones and lacks some. This table has more than 60,000 clones, 85% to 90% appearing once. The sequencing used CD4+ or CD8+ T cells sorted from blood, collected in a trial of the OX40 agonist ivuxolimab. The receptors were sampled from an adult with an advanced solid tumor such as melanoma, head and neck, liver or kidney cancer.

In its sample, this clone ranks as medium-sized. The V and J genes are TRBV7-9 and TRBJ1-1; no reliable D call. This CDR3 spans 13 amino acids. Germline V lookup: CDR1 SEHNR, CDR2 FQNEAQ (reference sequence). Trimming stripped 3 bases from V and 4 bases from J, with 9 bases between. The CDR3 DNA reads as TGTGCCAGCAGCTTTGGGGTAGTCACTGAAGCTTTCTTT. Protein product: CASSFGVVTEAFF.

This chain uses TRBV7-3 with TRBJ2-3; TRBD1 is a possible D gene (5 bases). Deletions cut 0 bases from V and 1 base from J, with 17 bases between. CDR1 and CDR2 (germline): SGHTA, FQGTGA. The CDR3 is 18 amino acids. The CDR3 nucleotides are TGTGCCAGCAGCTTAACCCCCAGGGCAGGGCATGGCACAGATACGCAGTATTTT. Translated: CASSLTPRAGHGTDTQYF. Supplemented by reference TRBV7-3 and TRBJ2-3, the full variable domain reads GAGVSQTPSNKVTEKGKYVELRCDPISGHTALYWYRQSLGQGPEFLIYFQGTGAADDSGLPNDRFFAVRPEGSVSTLKIQRTERGDSAVYLCASSLTPRAGHGTDTQYFGPGTRLTVL.

The chain couples TRBV5-1 to TRBJ2-4; TRBD1 might be the D (6 bases). The ends were cut back, 4 bases at V and 1 base at J, with 12 bases in the middle. CDR1 and CDR2 from the germline V gene are SGHRS and YFSETQ. The CDR3 covers 15 residues. In nucleotides, the CDR3 is TGCGCCAGCAGCAAAGGGGACATTGCCAAAAACATTCAGTACTTC. Protein product: CASSKGDIAKNIQYF.

The chain employs TRBV5-1 and TRBJ2-7; possible D gene TRBD1, 6 bases. In germline, CDR1 is SGHRS, CDR2 YFSETQ. V was cut by 1 base and J by 5 bases, with 7 bases left in between. This CDR3 is 12 amino acids long. CDR3 residues: CASSLTGNEQYF. CDR3 nucleotides: TGCGCCAGCAGCTTGACAGGGAACGAGCAGTACTTC.

This clone was recorded only once. CDR3 residues: CASSQGLDVETQYF. As DNA, the CDR3 is TGCGCCAGCAGCCAAGGGCTAGACGTGGAGACCCAGTACTTC. The chain combines TRBV4-1 with TRBJ2-5, with D hard to call. The CDR3 contains 14 residues. V was shortened by 1 base and J by 5 bases, with 11 bases between the two germline ends. CDR1 MGHRA and CDR2 YSYEKL come from the germline V gene.

V gene TRBV19 combines with J gene TRBJ2-7; unclear D gene. The CDR3 spans 13 residues. Germline values: CDR1 LNHDA, CDR2 SQIVND (reference sequence). With 0 bases removed from V and 3 bases from J, the gap between germline ends came to 6 bases. The CDR3 reads CASSIEVHYEQYF. The CDR3 DNA reads as TGTGCCAGTAGTATAGAAGTTCACTACGAGCAGTACTTC. The full variable domain, in which reference TRBV19 and TRBJ2-7 provide the parts outside the CDR3, is DGGITQSPKYLFRKEGQNVTLSCEQNLNHDAMYWYRQDPGQGLRLIYYSQIVNDFQKGDIAEGYSVSREKKESFPLTVTSAQKNPTAFYLCASSIEVHYEQYFGPGTRLTVT.

The V and J genes are TRBV11-2 and TRBJ2-5; D is tentatively TRBD1 or TRBD2 (5 bases each). This CDR3 comprises 15 residues. Looked up from germline, CDR1 is SGHAT and CDR2 is FQNNGV. Trimming took 2 bases from V and 2 from J, leaving 12 bases between them. The DNA for the CDR3 is TGTGCCAGCAGCTTACCCGGGACGCGACAAGAGACCCAGTACTTC. Translated: CASSLPGTRQETQYF.

Only one count was recorded for this clone. V is TRBV14 and J is TRBJ1-4; the D gene is possibly TRBD1 (5 bases). V lost 1 base and J 7 bases, leaving 10 bases between the germline ends. Germline CDR1 and CDR2: SGHDN and FVKESK. The CDR3 runs 14 residues. CDR3 sequence (DNA): TGTGCCAGCAGCCAAGTGGGACTGGGTGAAAAACTGTTTTTT. Translated: CASSQVGLGEKLFF. Full variable domain (missing parts from reference TRBV14 and TRBJ1-4): EAGVTQFPSHSVIEKGQTVTLRCDPISGHDNLYWYRRVMGKEIKFLLHFVKESKQDESGMPNNRFLAERTGGTYSTLKVQPAELEDSGVYFCASSQVGLGEKLFFGSGTQLSVL.

The rearrangement uses TRBV27 and TRBJ1-1, with a tentative D call TRBD1 (6 bases). Trimming pared 1 base from V and 10 bases from J, leaving 13 bases between. Germline CDR1 is MNHEY and CDR2 is SMNVEV (reference sequence). The CDR3 is 13 amino acids. In DNA form, the CDR3 reads TGTGCCAGCAGTTTATTCTTCGGGGACACAGCTTTCTTT. Residues: CASSLFFGDTAFF.